The present entry profiles one T cell receptor (beta chain) with its context. Antigen unknown. Each donor's status was that of a healthy bone marrow donor. This sample was included in a study of cytomegalovirus exposure and HLA in healthy donors. Looking at the study overall: Unique TCRs numbering about 87 million, obtained from HLA-typed donors, made up an early data release. Broader study findings: A later analysis linked a missense variant in DCLRE1C to the trimming of TCR beta V and J genes.

CDR1 is MNHNS, CDR2 SASEGT, per germline. Trimming cost V 1 base and J 0 bases, with 6 bases left between them. The CDR3 is 14 residues long. PCR used 60 Vbeta primers and 13 Jbeta primers. Clones were sequenced by immunoSEQ multiplex PCR, and TCRdb holds only the in-frame ones, with some missing. The sample contains around 100,000 clones, 60% to 70% of which appear only once. Specimen: PBMCs. The J gene is TRBJ1-2, the V gene TRBV6-1; maybe TRBD1 (6 bases). The sequence came from a woman aged 45-65 years in good health and CMV-seronegative. CDR3 protein: CASSEGTANYGYTF. CDR3 sequence (DNA): TGTGCCAGCAGTGAAGGGACAGCTAACTATGGCTACACCTTC.